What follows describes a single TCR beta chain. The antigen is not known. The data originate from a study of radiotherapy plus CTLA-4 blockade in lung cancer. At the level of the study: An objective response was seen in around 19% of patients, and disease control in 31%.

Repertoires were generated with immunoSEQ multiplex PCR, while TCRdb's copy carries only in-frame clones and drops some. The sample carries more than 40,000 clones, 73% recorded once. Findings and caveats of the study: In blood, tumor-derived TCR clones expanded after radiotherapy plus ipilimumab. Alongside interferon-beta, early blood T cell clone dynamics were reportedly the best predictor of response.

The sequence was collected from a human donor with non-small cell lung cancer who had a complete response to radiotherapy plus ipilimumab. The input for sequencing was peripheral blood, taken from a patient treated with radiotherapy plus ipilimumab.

CDR3 bases: TGCGCCAGCGGTAAGACAGGGGCGGCTAGTGAAAAACTGTTTTTT. Its protein is CASGKTGAASEKLFF. V gene TRBV4-3 combines with J gene TRBJ1-4, with 8 bases matching TRBD1. The V segment lost 8 bases and the J segment 7 bases; nucleotides outside the gene matches: 12. The CDR3 covers 15 residues. Per germline, CDR1 LGHNA and CDR2 YSLEER.